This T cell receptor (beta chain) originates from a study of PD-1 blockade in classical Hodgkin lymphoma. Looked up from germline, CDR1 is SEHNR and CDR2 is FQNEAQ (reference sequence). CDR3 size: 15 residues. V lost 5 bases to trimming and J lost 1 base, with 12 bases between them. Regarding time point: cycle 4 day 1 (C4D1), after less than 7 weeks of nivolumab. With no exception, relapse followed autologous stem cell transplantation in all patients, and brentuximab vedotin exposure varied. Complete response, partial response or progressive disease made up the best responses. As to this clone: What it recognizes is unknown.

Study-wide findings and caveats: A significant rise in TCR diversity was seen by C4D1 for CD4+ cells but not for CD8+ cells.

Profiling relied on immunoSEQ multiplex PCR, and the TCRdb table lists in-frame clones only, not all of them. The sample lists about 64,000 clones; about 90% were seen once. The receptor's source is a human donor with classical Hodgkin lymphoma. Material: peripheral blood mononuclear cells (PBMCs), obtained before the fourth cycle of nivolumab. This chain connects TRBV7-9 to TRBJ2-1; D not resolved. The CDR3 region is CASSPTTGSYNEQFF. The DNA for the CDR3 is TGTGCCAGCAGCCCAACGACTGGATCCTACAATGAGCAGTTCTTC.